The 16 T cell receptor beta chains below were found in one sample sequenced in a study of T cells in Graves' hyperthyroidism and ophthalmopathy. The source material, RNA transcripts, was used to amplify TCR beta CDR3 regions. HTBI primers drove first-round RT-PCR of the TCR CDR3. TCRdb fed the multiplex PCR reads into MiXCR, producing one record per CDR3 protein. The data contain under 450,000 distinct CDR3 sequences, around a sixth of them seen just once; the ten biggest clones take up approximately 8%. Sample: blood. Receptors were obtained from a woman aged 18 to 35 with Graves' hyperthyroidism.

This clonotype was observed at least ten times. The J gene is TRBJ2-4, the V gene TRBV27, with D hard to call. CDR1 is MNHEY and CDR2 is SMNVEV in the germline V gene (reference sequence). The V end lost 0 bases, the J end lost 8 bases, and 11 bases lay between the germline ends. The CDR3 totals 14 residues. DNA of the CDR3: TGTGCCAGCAGTTTATCAGCCCCGGGCGACATTCAGTACTTC. Amino acid sequence: CASSLSAPGDIQYF.

In regard to this clonotype: The junction does not match germline at one end; this may be a read error. The rearrangement joins TRBV6-1 to TRBJ2-2, with D perhaps assigned TRBD1 or TRBD2 (7 bases each). The CDR3 is made up of 18 amino acids. Looked up from germline, CDR1 is MNHNS and CDR2 is SASEGT. For the CDR3, the DNA is TGTGCCAGCAGTGAAGCGCTTCGGCTCTATTACAGGGGAGGGGAACTGTTTTTT. Translation gives CASSEALRLYYRGGELFF.

There are many counts of this clonotype. This chain links TRBV28 with TRBJ2-3; 14 nucleotides line up with TRBD2. Germline V gives CDR1 MDHEN, CDR2 SYDVKM. The CDR3 spans 18 residues. With 5 bases clipped from V and 2 bases from J, the junction kept 9 bases outside the gene matches. The DNA of the CDR3 is TGTGCCAGCAGTCAACCGGGACTAGCGGGGGTGAACACAGATACGCAGTATTTT. Its translation is CASSQPGLAGVNTDTQYF.

This clonotype showed up just a few times. CDR3 nucleotides: TGTGCCAGCAGTCCTGGGGGGCCCCAAGAGACCCAGTACTTC. Translating gives CASSPGGPQETQYF. V gene TRBV6-1 combines with J gene TRBJ2-5, with D perhaps given as TRBD1 or TRBD2 (6 bases each). The germline gives CDR1 MNHNS, CDR2 SASEGT. The V end lost 5 bases, the J end lost 1 base, and 11 bases lay between the germline ends. The CDR3 sequence is 14 residues long.

The chain employs TRBV28 and TRBJ2-3; no firm D call. V shed 2 bases and J shed 5 bases, with 11 bases lying between them. The CDR3 has 14 amino acids. The germline V gene encodes CDR1 MDHEN and CDR2 SYDVKM. CDR3 nucleotides: TGTGCCAGCAGTTTAGCCGGGTATCGAGATACGCAGTATTTT. It is translated as CASSLAGYRDTQYF.

There are many counts of this clonotype. The chain couples TRBV7-6 to TRBJ2-5; 9 bases line up with TRBD1. Germline V lookup: CDR1 SGHVS, CDR2 FNYEAQ. The ends lost 4 bases at V and 7 bases at J; junction bases unmatched: 7. The CDR3 is 14 amino acids. The CDR3 DNA reads TGTGCCAGCAGCTACGGGACAGGGACGGCGACCCAGTACTTC. As protein: CASSYGTGTATQYF.

Ten or more counts support this clonotype. This rearrangement joins TRBV7-9 to TRBJ2-1, with D unresolved. The CDR3 extends over 13 amino acids. V shed 1 base and J shed 10 bases, with 11 bases lying between them. The germline V gene has CDR1 SEHNR and CDR2 FQNEAQ (reference sequence). DNA of the CDR3: TGTGCCAGCAGCTTAGGGCCACTTGTGGAGCAGTTCTTC. Translated: CASSLGPLVEQFF.

Only a few counts were recorded for this clonotype. This chain uses TRBV20-1 with TRBJ2-7, with 11 bases fitting TRBD1. After removal of 3 bases from V and 2 bases from J, the junction contained 3 bases not matched to a gene. This CDR3 is built from 14 residues. Germline CDR1 DFQATT, CDR2 SNEGSKA (reference sequence). The CDR3, as DNA: TGCAGTGCTAGTGCGGGACAGGGGGCCTACGAGCAGTACTTC. Residues: CSASAGQGAYEQYF.

Only one count was recorded for this clonotype. With a much larger clone just one base away, this may be a read error. This CDR3 reads CASSYAQGSGYIF. The CDR3 DNA reads TGTGCCAGCAGTTACGCACAGGGTAGTGGCTACATCTTC. This sequence joins TRBV6-5 and TRBJ1-2; tentative D call: TRBD1 (6 bases). Per the germline V gene, CDR1 is MNHEY and CDR2 is SVGAGI. This CDR3 spans 13 amino acids.

This chain joins TRBV15 and TRBJ1-5, with 7 bases matching TRBD1. The CDR3 is made up of 13 amino acids. Germline V gene lookup returns CDR1 LNHNV and CDR2 YYDKDF (reference sequence). V was clipped by 4 bases and J by 8 bases; unmatched bases: 5. This CDR3 reads CATSKTGLKPQHF. CDR3 DNA: TGTGCCACCAGCAAGACAGGGCTTAAGCCCCAGCATTTT.

The rearrangement joins TRBV28 to TRBJ2-4; D possibly corresponds to TRBD2 (6 bases). Germline CDR1 and CDR2: MDHEN and SYDVKM. V was clipped by 2 bases and J by 0 bases, with 11 bases between them. The CDR3 loop spans 16 amino acids. CDR3 sequence: CASSLAGTIAKNIQYF. CDR3 nucleotides: TGTGCCAGCAGTTTAGCGGGGACCATAGCCAAAAACATTCAGTACTTC. Full variable domain (missing parts from reference TRBV28 and TRBJ2-4): DVKVTQSSRYLVKRTGEKVFLECVQDMDHENMFWYRQDPGLGLRLIYFSYDVKMKEKGDIPEGYSVSREKKERFSLILESASTNQTSMYLCASSLAGTIAKNIQYFGAGTRLSVL.

This clonotype was seen ten or more times. The DNA is omitted, as the CDR3 cannot be located on it reliably, and the CDR3 follows TCRdb's listing. This chain joins TRBV12-3 or TRBV12-4 and TRBJ1-2; the DNA was not used to check the table's D call, TRBD1. The CDR3 spans 14 amino acids, including both terminal residues. This CDR3 is CASSSIGVGTGSTF.

This clonotype was counted a few times. This chain joins TRBV27 and TRBJ1-5; 9 bases line up with TRBD1. CDR1 MNHEY and CDR2 SMNVEV come from the germline V gene (reference sequence). The CDR3 has 17 residues. The J segment lost 3 bases and the V segment lost 3 bases, leaving 9 bases of the junction unmatched. The CDR3 nucleotides are TGTGCCAGCAGTTTGCGACAGGGGGGTGAGAACAATCAGCCCCAGCATTTT. Encoded protein: CASSLRQGGENNQPQHF.

The chain has TRBV6-1 and TRBJ1-1; the D is unclear. V lost 7 bases and J lost 3, with 12 bases in between. CDR1 and CDR2 (germline): MNHNS, SASEGT. CDR3 length: 13 amino acids. DNA for the CDR3: TGTGCCAGCATCGGAACCTGGGACACTGAAGCTTTCTTT. It codes for CASIGTWDTEAFF.

This clonotype was counted many times. CDR3 in amino acids: CSAREGGGGTETQYF. CDR3 sequence (DNA): TGCAGTGCTAGAGAAGGAGGGGGGGGAACGGAGACCCAGTACTTC. The rearrangement uses TRBV20-1 and TRBJ2-5; a possible D gene is TRBD2 (7 bases). This CDR3 has 15 residues. Trimming took off 0 bases at V and 5 bases at J, with 16 bases between the two ends. CDR1 and CDR2 from the germline V gene are DFQATT and SNEGSKA (reference sequence).

In this sample, this clonotype turned up once. V is TRBV6-9 and J is TRBJ2-1; 16 nucleotides align to TRBD2. Germline-derived CDR1 and CDR2 are MNHGY and SVAAGI. CDR3 size: 19 residues. Trimming removed 3 bases from V and 3 bases from J; junction bases left unmatched: 8. CDR3 bases: TGTGCCAGCAGTTACACCGGGACTAGCGGGAGGGGGGTCTACAATGAGCAGTTCTTC. Its translation: CASSYTGTSGRGVYNEQFF.